The text below deals with one TCR beta chain. This sample is part of a study of blood T cell repertoires in COVID-19. For the study at large: The United States, Italy and Spain provided the acute and convalescent COVID-19 samples. Sample material is recorded as cDNA or gDNA derived from T cells, B-cell-depleted T cells, or PBMCs.

CDR1 is SGDLS and CDR2 is YYNGEE in the germline V gene. V dropped 0 bases and J dropped 6 bases, with 13 bases sitting between them. The CDR3 contains 15 residues. Original analysis: Using reference gene primer amplification, nucleated cell counts were estimated. TCRdb's table, derived via immunoSEQ multiplex PCR, lists solely in-frame clones and lacks some. The V and J calls and clone size were taken over from that table, and D and trimming were inferred from the DNA. The sample yields under 200,000 clones, 84% seen once. The TCR sequence derives from a woman in her 70s with COVID-19, enrolled during active disease. Material: peripheral blood. This chain uses TRBV9 with TRBJ2-1, with D perhaps TRBD2 (5 bases). CDR3: CASSVEASRFNEQFF. The DNA for the CDR3 is TGTGCCAGCAGCGTAGAAGCTAGCAGATTCAATGAGCAGTTCTTC.